This entry features one T cell receptor beta chain sequence. CDR3 length: 16 amino acids. CDR1 is MGHRA and CDR2 is YSYEKL in the germline V gene. The V gene end was trimmed by 2 bases and the J gene end by 2 bases; junction bases not matched to a gene: 6. The sample is drawn from a study of blood T cell repertoires in COVID-19. Study background: There were acute and convalescent COVID-19 samples, and they came from the United States, Italy and Spain. From T cells, B-cell-depleted T cells, or PBMCs came the material, which was cDNA or gDNA.

Authors' analysis steps: Using reference gene primer amplification, nucleated cell counts were estimated. The repertoire was sequenced with immunoSEQ multiplex PCR; TCRdb's copy has only in-frame clones and lacks some. V and J calls and clone size are those listed in that table; D and trimming were worked out from the DNA. This repertoire shows 130,000 or so clones, less than 85% found once; its top ten account for roughly 17%. The V gene is TRBV4-1, the J gene TRBJ2-7; 10 positions match TRBD1. The sequenced sample consisted of peripheral blood. The receptor comes from a woman aged 80 or over with acute or convalescent COVID-19. CDR3 region: CASSQSGTGATYEQYF. In DNA, the CDR3 is TGCGCCAGCAGCCAATCCGGGACAGGGGCCACCTACGAGCAGTACTTC.